Each of the 20 T cell receptor beta chains below was sequenced from the same sample in a study of CD8 T cells in ankylosing spondylitis. MiXCR, applied by TCRdb to the 5' RACE reads, yields one record per CDR3 protein. The sample has about 250,000 distinct CDR3 sequences, 15% to 20% seen once; the top ten hold about a third. Input material: blood, either unsorted or a sorted T cell fraction (not recorded which). Receptor source: a male donor with ankylosing spondylitis or in good health (not recorded which).

This clonotype was detected a few times. The chain employs TRBV18 and TRBJ2-1, with D possibly matching TRBD2 (5 bases). Germline lookup yields CDR1 KGHSH and CDR2 LQKENI. There are 13 residues in the CDR3. V lost 6 bases and J lost 9, with 15 bases in between. CDR3 nucleotide sequence: TGTGCCAGCTCCCCCACTGCGGAGGTTGAGCAGTTCTTC. Protein sequence: CASSPTAEVEQFF.

V and J are TRBV21-1 and TRBJ2-1. TRBV21-1 is shown as a pseudogene. The CDR3 is 13 residues long. Written as DNA, the CDR3 is TGTGCCAGCAGCCAGGAGGTCAACAATGAGCAGTTCTTC. Its translation: CASSQEVNNEQFF.

V and J are TRBV29-1 and TRBJ2-2; D gene ambiguous. V was clipped by 8 bases and J by 0 bases, with 10 bases between them. Germline CDR1 SQVTM, CDR2 ANQGSEA. The CDR3 has 13 amino acids. CDR3 residues: CSQQDANTGELFF. CDR3 bases: TGCAGCCAACAAGACGCGAACACCGGGGAGCTGTTTTTT.

The J gene is TRBJ2-7, the V gene TRBV29-1; D tentatively fits TRBD1 or TRBD2 (5 bases each). Germline V gene sequence: CDR1 SQVTM, CDR2 ANQGSEA. Trimming removed 7 bases at V and 2 bases at J, with 12 bases between. This CDR3 is built from 12 residues. This CDR3 is CSARDRAYEQYF. CDR3 DNA sequence: TGCAGCGCCCGGGACCGAGCCTACGAGCAGTACTTC.

The chain combines TRBV29-1 with TRBJ2-3; 9 nucleotides align to TRBD1. The V and J ends lost 1 base and 4 bases, in that order; junction bases with no gene match: 3. Germline CDR1 SQVTM, CDR2 ANQGSEA. The CDR3 covers 14 residues. CDR3 amino acids: CSVEGQGDADTQYF. The CDR3 DNA follows: TGCAGCGTTGAAGGACAGGGGGACGCAGATACGCAGTATTTT.

V is TRBV9 and J is TRBJ2-3, with 7 bases lining up with TRBD1. J gave up 1 base and V 0 bases, and 5 bases lay outside the gene matches. The CDR3 loop spans 16 amino acids. Germline CDR1 is SGDLS and CDR2 is YYNGEE. The DNA for the CDR3 is TGTGCCAGCAGCGTAGAGGGGGCGCCAGGCACAGATACGCAGTATTTT. Residues: CASSVEGAPGTDTQYF. The variable domain in full, with the rest retrieved from reference TRBV9 and TRBJ2-3, is DSGVTQTPKHLITATGQRVTLRCSPRSGDLSVYWYQQSLDQGLQFLIQYYNGEERAKGNILERFSAQQFPDLHSELNLSSLELGDSALYFCASSVEGAPGTDTQYFGPGTRLTVL.

V is TRBV7-9 and J is TRBJ1-2; 8 bases are shared with TRBD1. J was trimmed by 0 bases and V by 6 bases; bases with no gene match: 12. The CDR3 covers 17 residues. The germline CDR1 and CDR2 sequences are SEHNR and FQNEAQ (reference sequence). CDR3 amino acids: CASRLETGARSNYGYTF. As DNA, the CDR3 is TGTGCCAGCAGACTCGAGACAGGGGCACGCTCTAACTATGGCTACACCTTC.

V is TRBV4-3 and J is TRBJ2-1; D gene uncertain. The V gene's germline CDR1 is LGHNA and CDR2 YSLEER. The V gene lost 2 bases and the J gene lost 4 bases, with 9 bases spanning the gap. The CDR3 length is 14 residues. The CDR3 sequence is CASSQMDGYNEQFF. DNA of the CDR3: TGCGCCAGCAGCCAAATGGACGGTTACAATGAGCAGTTCTTC.

This clonotype was seen only a few times. V and J are TRBV5-6 and TRBJ2-7; weak D call: TRBD2 (5 bases). CDR1 SGHDT and CDR2 YYEEEE come from the germline V gene. This CDR3 has 15 residues. The V end lost 4 bases, the J end lost 3 bases, and 17 bases lay between the germline ends. CDR3 nucleotides: TGTGCCAGCAGCCCAACGGTGGTAGGACTCTACGAGCAGTACTTC. Translating gives CASSPTVVGLYEQYF. Variable domain in full (rest from reference TRBV5-6 and TRBJ2-7): DAGVTQSPTHLIKTRGQQVTLRCSPKSGHDTVSWYQQALGQGPQFIFQYYEEEERQRGNFPDRFSGHQFPNYSSELNVNALLLGDSALYLCASSPTVVGLYEQYFGPGTRLTVT.

In this sample, this clonotype turned up a few times. The chain couples TRBV7-2 to TRBJ2-1; tentatively, D is TRBD1 or TRBD2 (5 bases each). This CDR3 has 14 amino acids. With 3 bases removed from V and 8 bases from J, the gap between germline ends came to 14 bases. Germline assignment: CDR1 SGHTA and CDR2 FQGNSA. In nucleotides, the CDR3 is TGTGCCAGCAGCTTTGGGGGACCAGGTTATGAGCAGTTCTTC. Its translation is CASSFGGPGYEQFF.

The chain carries TRBV19 and TRBJ2-5, with D tentatively TRBD2 (6 bases). This CDR3 is 17 amino acids long. V lost 3 bases, J lost 3 bases, and 20 bases lay in between. Per germline, CDR1 LNHDA and CDR2 SQIVND (reference sequence). The CDR3: CASSIGLAFDGEETQYF. CDR3 coding DNA: TGTGCCAGTAGTATCGGTCTAGCGTTTGATGGGGAAGAGACCCAGTACTTC.

The table lists this clonotype with a few counts. The rearrangement joins TRBV6-1 to TRBJ2-1; 9 bases agree with TRBD1. From germline, CDR1 is MNHNS and CDR2 SASEGT. Unmatched junction bases numbered 22, after V lost 6 bases and J lost 10 bases. The CDR3 is made up of 18 amino acids. CDR3 nucleotides: TGTGCCAGCAGCCAGGACAGGGGATTGACACTAGTCCGTATGGAGCAGTTCTTC. Translation gives CASSQDRGLTLVRMEQFF.

Points on this clonotype: Given a much more abundant clone one base away, this may be a read error. The conserved phenylalanine or tryptophan normally closing the CDR3 is absent here, so this likely arose from a read error. The chain has TRBV4-3 and TRBJ1-2; 9 nucleotides line up with TRBD1. The CDR3 runs to 16 residues. The V gene's germline CDR1 is LGHNA and CDR2 YSLEER. J was trimmed by 6 bases and V by 0 bases; bases with no gene match: 8. The CDR3, as DNA: TGCGCCAGCAGCCAAGAACCCACAGGGGGCGGGGATGGCTACACCATC. Translated: CASSQEPTGGGDGYTI.

The V gene is TRBV5-1, the J gene TRBJ2-3, with D perhaps matching TRBD1 (5 bases). There are 16 residues in the CDR3. Germline V gene sequence: CDR1 SGHRS, CDR2 YFSETQ. Trimming removed 0 bases at V and 2 bases at J, with 13 bases between. CDR3 sequence reads: CASSLAQGPLTDTQYF. The CDR3 DNA sequence: TGCGCCAGCAGCTTGGCCCAGGGCCCTCTCACAGATACGCAGTATTTT.

The chain has TRBV29-1 and TRBJ1-1; maybe TRBD1 (5 bases). Germline V gene data show CDR1 as SQVTM and CDR2 as ANQGSEA. V lost 2 bases and J 0 bases, leaving 13 bases between the germline ends. The CDR3 extends over 15 amino acids. The CDR3 protein is CSVEKGESMNTEAFF. CDR3 bases: TGCAGCGTTGAAAAAGGGGAGAGTATGAACACTGAAGCTTTCTTT.

The chain combines TRBV2 with TRBJ2-1; 12 positions match TRBD2. V lost 3 bases and J lost 8; bases outside the gene matches: 17. In germline, CDR1 is SNHLY, CDR2 FYNNEI. The CDR3 is 19 residues long. The CDR3 region has the DNA TGTGCCAGCAGTGACGGTGGGACAGGGTGGACTAGCGGGATCTATGAGCAGTTCTTC. Protein sequence: CASSDGGTGWTSGIYEQFF. Filled out from reference TRBV2 and TRBJ2-1, the complete variable domain reads EPEVTQTPSHQVTQMGQEVILRCVPISNHLYFYWYRQILGQKVEFLVSFYNNEISEKSEIFDDQFSVERPDGSNFTLKIRSTKLEDSAMYFCASSDGGTGWTSGIYEQFFGPGTRLTVL.

This clonotype has just a few counts. The chain uses TRBV11-2 and TRBJ2-3; 15 bases are a match to TRBD2. CDR1 is SGHAT and CDR2 is FQNNGV in the germline V gene. There are 17 residues in the CDR3. Trimming took 3 bases from V and 4 from J; bases not matched to a gene: 5. The CDR3 nucleotides are TGTGCCAGCAGCTTGGGGACTAGCGGGGGGTACTCAGATACGCAGTATTTT. It translates to CASSLGTSGGYSDTQYF.

This clonotype was seen a few times. At one end, the junction sequence differs from germline, possibly due to a read error. This sequence joins TRBV4-1 and TRBJ2-5; D not certain. The CDR3 spans 14 residues. CDR1 MGHRA and CDR2 YSYEKL come from the germline V gene. DNA for the CDR3: TGCGCCAGCAGCCAAGCCCCTTTCCAAGGGACCCAGTACTTC. Residues: CASSQAPFQGTQYF.

In this sample, this clonotype turned up a few times. The chain recombines TRBV4-3 with TRBJ2-7; D gene ambiguous. Trimming removed 0 bases at V and 4 bases at J, with 13 bases between. This CDR3 has 15 amino acids. From germline, CDR1 is LGHNA and CDR2 YSLEER. This CDR3 is CASSQDRLAEYEQYF. The CDR3 coding sequence is TGCGCCAGCAGCCAAGATCGGTTAGCAGAGTACGAGCAGTACTTC.

The chain uses TRBV10-3 and TRBJ2-3; perhaps TRBD2 as D (5 bases). The V gene's germline CDR1 is ENHRY and CDR2 SYGVKD. There are 14 residues in the CDR3. V shed 3 bases and J shed 4 bases, with 11 bases lying between them. The CDR3 loop is CAISDSGSSDTQYF. In DNA, the CDR3 is TGTGCCATCAGTGATTCTGGGAGTTCAGATACGCAGTATTTT.